These 29 T cell receptor beta chains originate from one sample sequenced in a study of beta chain features in type 1 diabetes. cDNA synthesis used the whole RNA isolate, giving expressed TCRB sequences. Repertoires were generated with immunoSEQ multiplex PCR, while TCRdb's copy carries only in-frame clones and drops some. The sample holds under 150,000 clones, roughly 53% seen once. Source material: Tregs from blood. The receptors derive from a young man in good health.

The chain uses TRBV27 and TRBJ1-3, with TRBD1 identical over 7 bases. Unmatched junction bases numbered 13, after V lost 4 bases and J lost 7 bases. From germline, CDR1 is MNHEY and CDR2 SMNVEV (reference sequence). The CDR3 length is 16 residues. The CDR3 protein is CASSSLLTGYRNTIYF. The CDR3 DNA reads as TGTGCCAGCAGTTCCCTCCTGACAGGGTATAGGAACACCATATATTTT.

The chain uses TRBV6-5 and TRBJ1-5; D is ambiguous. The CDR3 runs to 12 residues. Germline V gene data show CDR1 as MNHEY and CDR2 as SVGAGI. V shed 6 bases and J shed 6 bases, with 9 bases lying between them. The CDR3 DNA sequence: TGTGCCAGCAGCACACCTGGTCAGCCCCAGCATTTT. Residues: CASSTPGQPQHF.

The rearrangement links TRBV5-1 to TRBJ2-7; D possibly corresponds to TRBD1 (6 bases). Trimming cost V 2 bases and J 0 bases, with 15 bases left between them. CDR1 and CDR2 from the germline V gene are SGHRS and YFSETQ. The CDR3 covers 16 residues. In nucleotides, the CDR3 is TGCGCCAGCAGCTTTCGCGTCGGGGACAACTCCTACGAGCAGTACTTC. It encodes CASSFRVGDNSYEQYF. Supplemented by reference TRBV5-1 and TRBJ2-7, the full variable domain reads KAGVTQTPRYLIKTRGQQVTLSCSPISGHRSVSWYQQTPGQGLQFLFEYFSETQRNKGNFPGRFSGRQFSNSRSEMNVSTLELGDSALYLCASSFRVGDNSYEQYFGPGTRLTVT.

The rearrangement joins TRBV7-2 to TRBJ2-7; 8 bases align to TRBD2. The V and J ends lost 2 bases and 5 bases, in that order; junction bases with no gene match: 8. Germline V gene data show CDR1 as SGHTA and CDR2 as FQGNSA. The CDR3 runs to 15 residues. In DNA form, the CDR3 reads TGTGCCAGCAGCTTATCTGGGACTAGGGGCAACGAGCAGTACTTC. It yields the protein CASSLSGTRGNEQYF.

Only a few counts were recorded for this clone. V is TRBV7-2 and J is TRBJ1-2; the D gene is possibly TRBD1 (5 bases). Trimming pared 1 base from V and 6 bases from J, leaving 9 bases between. This CDR3 region has 13 residues. Germline CDR1 reads SGHTA; CDR2 reads FQGNSA. The CDR3 DNA follows: TGTGCCAGCAGCTTAGAATGGGGCCATGGCTACACCTTC. This gives the protein CASSLEWGHGYTF.

This clone was counted between two and nine times. The chain uses TRBV6-6 and TRBJ1-1, with D perhaps TRBD1 (6 bases). Trimming took 8 bases from V and 3 from J, leaving 13 bases between them. CDR1 and CDR2 (germline): MNHNY, SVGAGI (reference sequence). The CDR3 runs to 13 residues. CDR3 nucleotides: TGTGCCAGCTCCAGGGGCAGATACACTGAAGCTTTCTTT. It is translated as CASSRGRYTEAFF.

The V gene is TRBV18, the J gene TRBJ2-7, with a weak D call TRBD1 (6 bases). CDR3 length equals 12 residues. Germline CDR1 reads KGHSH; CDR2 reads LQKENI. Trimming took off 4 bases at V and 3 bases at J, with 7 bases between the two ends. CDR3 protein: CASSRTDYEQYF. CDR3 nucleotide sequence: TGTGCCAGCTCACGGACAGACTACGAGCAGTACTTC.

This clone was detected only a few times. The chain uses TRBV5-6 and TRBJ2-5; TRBD2 matches at 10 bases. Looked up from germline, CDR1 is SGHDT and CDR2 is YYEEEE. J lost 4 bases, V lost 0 bases, and 6 bases had no gene match. This CDR3 region has 16 residues. Here the CDR3 DNA reads TGTGCCAGCAGCTTGGGACTAGCGGGCCGGCGAGAGACCCAGTACTTC. It specifies CASSLGLAGRRETQYF.

The V call is TRBV7-9, the J call TRBJ1-1; the D gene is possibly TRBD1 (5 bases). The CDR3 has 12 residues. Looked up from germline, CDR1 is SEHNR and CDR2 is FQNEAQ (reference sequence). With 5 bases removed from V and 10 bases from J, the gap between germline ends came to 14 bases. Here the CDR3 reads CASSPQGVGAFF. The CDR3 DNA sequence: TGTGCCAGCAGCCCGCAAGGGGTTGGAGCTTTCTTT. The whole variable domain, filled in from reference TRBV7-9 and TRBJ1-1, reads DTGVSQNPRHKITKRGQNVTFRCDPISEHNRLYWYRQTLGQGPEFLTYFQNEAQLEKSRLLSDRFSAERPKGSFSTLEIQRTEQGDSAMYLCASSPQGVGAFFGQGTRLTVV.

V and J are TRBV4-1 and TRBJ1-4, with unresolved D. V lost 0 bases and J 7 bases, leaving 15 bases between the germline ends. There are 16 residues in the CDR3. Germline V gene lookup returns CDR1 MGHRA and CDR2 YSYEKL. CDR3 DNA sequence: TGCGCCAGCAGCCAAGATCGGGGAGCTCTCCCTGAAAAACTGTTTTTT. This codes for CASSQDRGALPEKLFF.

The chain recombines TRBV18 with TRBJ1-5; no clear D. The length of the CDR3 is 12 residues. Germline assignment: CDR1 KGHSH and CDR2 LQKENI. V lost 5 bases and J lost 3, with 5 bases in between. The CDR3 sequence is CASSSTNQPQHF. In nucleotides, the CDR3 is TGTGCCAGCTCATCTACCAATCAGCCCCAGCATTTT.

For the CDR3, the DNA is TGTGCCAGCTCAGAGGAGTTCACCGGGGAGCTGTTTTTT. Protein: CASSEEFTGELFF. This chain connects TRBV18 to TRBJ2-2; D remains unclear. The V end lost 5 bases, the J end lost 4 bases, and 8 bases lay between the germline ends. The CDR3 sequence is 13 residues long. Looked up from germline, CDR1 is KGHSH and CDR2 is LQKENI. The full variable domain, rest sourced from reference TRBV18 and TRBJ2-2, is NAGVMQNPRHLVRRRGQEARLRCSPMKGHSHVYWYRQLPEEGLKFMVYLQKENIIDESGMPKERFSAEFPKEGPSILRIQQVVRGDSAAYFCASSEEFTGELFFGEGSRLTVL.

The chain links TRBV28 to TRBJ1-1; D unresolved. The CDR3 sequence is 13 residues long. Looked up from germline, CDR1 is MDHEN and CDR2 is SYDVKM. V was clipped by 7 bases and J by 7 bases, with 16 bases between them. The CDR3 here is CASKEEGGSEAFF. CDR3 nucleotide sequence: TGTGCCAGCAAGGAGGAGGGAGGCAGTGAAGCTTTCTTT.

The CDR3 region is CASSFTGETQYF. The CDR3 region has the DNA TGCGCCAGCAGCTTCACTGGAGAGACCCAGTACTTC. The rearrangement uses TRBV5-1 and TRBJ2-5, with unresolved D. Germline V lookup: CDR1 SGHRS, CDR2 YFSETQ. Trimming stripped 2 bases from V and 4 bases from J, with 6 bases between. CDR3 length: 12 amino acids.

This sequence joins TRBV7-2 and TRBJ1-2; D remains ambiguous. Germline V gives CDR1 SGHTA, CDR2 FQGNSA. The V end lost 2 bases, the J end lost 6 bases, and 19 bases lay between the germline ends. The CDR3 is 16 residues long. In nucleotides, the CDR3 is TGTGCCAGCAGCTTAACTCCCGCGGCTGCAGCGCATGGCTACACCTTC. Its translation: CASSLTPAAAAHGYTF.

This rearrangement joins TRBV29-1 to TRBJ1-2, with 7 bases aligning to TRBD1. V shed 3 bases, J shed 3 bases, and the junction held 4 bases outside the gene matches. Per germline, CDR1 SQVTM and CDR2 ANQGSEA. The CDR3 loop spans 13 amino acids. The CDR3 here is CSVDHQGDYGYTF. The CDR3, as DNA: TGCAGCGTTGATCACCAGGGGGACTATGGCTACACCTTC. The entire variable domain, with the rest obtained from reference TRBV29-1 and TRBJ1-2, is as follows: SAVISQKPSRDICQRGTSLTIQCQVDSQVTMMFWYRQQPGQSLTLIATANQGSEATYESGFVIDKFPISRPNLTFSTLTVSNMSPEDSSIYLCSVDHQGDYGYTFGSGTRLTVV.

This clone has only one observation. This chain joins TRBV7-8 and TRBJ2-1; 8 nucleotides match TRBD1. Germline assignment: CDR1 SGHVS and CDR2 FQNEAQ. With 2 bases clipped from V and 1 base from J, the junction kept 1 base outside the gene matches. The CDR3 runs 15 residues. In nucleotides, the CDR3 is TGTGCCAGCAGCTTAAGGACAGGGTCCTACAATGAGCAGTTCTTC. This sequence encodes CASSLRTGSYNEQFF. The complete variable domain, with remaining parts taken from reference TRBV7-8 and TRBJ2-1, reads GAGVSQSPRYKVAKRGQDVALRCDPISGHVSLFWYQQALGQGPEFLTYFQNEAQLDKSGLPSDRFFAERPEGSVSTLKIQRTQQEDSAVYLCASSLRTGSYNEQFFGPGTRLTVL.

This clone was seen a few times. The chain couples TRBV7-3 to TRBJ2-3, with 10 positions matching TRBD2. Germline V gene sequence: CDR1 SGHTA, CDR2 FQGTGA. Trimming removed 2 bases from V and 4 bases from J; junction bases left unmatched: 3. The CDR3 is 15 amino acids. CDR3: CASSLYLAGADTQYF. In DNA, the CDR3 is TGTGCCAGCAGCTTATATCTAGCGGGAGCAGATACGCAGTATTTT. The variable domain in full, with the rest retrieved from reference TRBV7-3 and TRBJ2-3, is GAGVSQTPSNKVTEKGKYVELRCDPISGHTALYWYRQSLGQGPEFLIYFQGTGAADDSGLPNDRFFAVRPEGSVSTLKIQRTERGDSAVYLCASSLYLAGADTQYFGPGTRLTVL.

This CDR3 reads CASSPSGDPNRETQYF. As DNA, the CDR3 is TGCGCCAGCAGCCCTAGCGGGGATCCTAATCGGGAGACCCAGTACTTC. The chain uses TRBV10-1 and TRBJ2-5; TRBD2 aligns across 9 bases. From germline, CDR1 is WNHNN and CDR2 SYGVQD (reference sequence). This CDR3 region has 16 residues. The ends lost 6 bases at V and 5 bases at J; junction bases unmatched: 13.

This clone occurred a few times. The chain links TRBV14 to TRBJ2-5, with D unclear. Gene TRBJ2-7 matches the end of the DNA better, so the J call may be wrong. The CDR3 runs 15 residues. Per the germline V gene, CDR1 is SGHDN and CDR2 is FVKESK. The CDR3 region is CASSQSLRSSYEQYF. The CDR3 bases are TGTGCCAGCAGCCAAAGTCTTAGGAGCTCCTACGAGCAGTACTTC.

The V and J genes are TRBV4-3 and TRBJ2-1; the D gene is possibly TRBD2 (6 bases). V was cut by 0 bases and J by 6 bases, with 18 bases left in between. The CDR3 has 17 amino acids. The germline V gene has CDR1 LGHNA and CDR2 YSLEER. CDR3 sequence: CASSQEGRDQHFNEQFF. CDR3 bases: TGCGCCAGCAGCCAAGAGGGGCGGGACCAACACTTCAATGAGCAGTTCTTC.

The rearrangement joins TRBV4-2 to TRBJ2-7, with TRBD1 as a possible D gene (6 bases). The CDR3 sequence is 14 residues long. The germline V gene has CDR1 LGHNA and CDR2 YNFKEQ. V was trimmed by 2 bases and J by 2 bases, leaving 10 bases between them. For the CDR3, the DNA is TGTGCCAGCAGCCAACCACAGGGAACCTACGAGCAGTACTTC. Protein product: CASSQPQGTYEQYF.

This chain uses TRBV19 with TRBJ1-5; D call uncertain. Looked up from germline, CDR1 is LNHDA and CDR2 is SQIVND (reference sequence). The CDR3 sequence is 15 residues long. The ends were cut back, 7 bases at V and 3 bases at J, with 16 bases in the middle. The CDR3 reads CASTLIGLPNQPQHF. The CDR3 DNA is TGTGCCAGTACCTTAATTGGCTTACCCAATCAGCCCCAGCATTTT.

This clone was detected a few times. This sequence joins TRBV10-2 and TRBJ2-7; TRBD2 matches at 9 bases. The V and J ends lost 6 bases and 7 bases, in that order; junction bases with no gene match: 10. CDR1 is WSHSY and CDR2 is SAAADI in the germline V gene. The CDR3 runs 14 residues. The DNA of the CDR3 is TGCGCCAGCAGGTGGGGCGGGAGGGAGGGGGAGCAGTACTTC. Protein: CASRWGGREGEQYF.

This clone was picked up a small number of times. V and J are TRBV6-6 and TRBJ2-7; D is unresolved. The CDR3 is made up of 11 amino acids. Per germline, CDR1 MNHNY and CDR2 SVGAGI (reference sequence). V lost 8 bases to trimming and J lost 0 bases, with 5 bases between them. CDR3 sequence reads: CASSGSYEQYF. CDR3 sequence (DNA): TGTGCCAGCTCGGGCTCCTACGAGCAGTACTTC.

The chain recombines TRBV5-1 with TRBJ1-3; D not resolved. Germline CDR1 and CDR2: SGHRS and YFSETQ. V gave up 1 base and J gave up 0 bases, with 5 bases separating them. The CDR3 has 14 amino acids. Written as DNA, the CDR3 is TGCGCCAGCAGCTTGCCCGGCTCTGGAAACACCATATATTTT. Protein sequence: CASSLPGSGNTIYF.

A few counts support this clone. This rearrangement joins TRBV2 to TRBJ1-2; 7 positions match TRBD1. V lost 4 bases, J lost 4 bases, and 3 bases stayed unmatched. Germline values: CDR1 SNHLY, CDR2 FYNNEI. This CDR3 has 13 residues. CDR3 in amino acids: CASSGQGVYGYTF. The CDR3 DNA is TGTGCCAGCAGTGGACAGGGTGTCTATGGCTACACCTTC.

This clone was detected a few times. The CDR3 protein is CASRPRGGQVPEAFF. The CDR3 coding sequence is TGTGCCAGTAGGCCCAGGGGGGGACAGGTCCCTGAAGCTTTCTTT. The J gene is TRBJ1-1, the V gene TRBV19; 8 nucleotides align to TRBD1. This CDR3 has 15 amino acids. CDR1 is LNHDA, CDR2 SQIVND, per germline (reference sequence). The V gene end was trimmed by 6 bases and the J gene end by 6 bases; junction bases not matched to a gene: 12.

This clone was detected only a few times. The gene calls are TRBV7-9 and TRBJ2-5; TRBD1 matches at 7 bases. The CDR3 is made up of 14 amino acids. The V segment lost 5 bases and the J segment 2 bases; nucleotides outside the gene matches: 5. Germline values: CDR1 SEHNR, CDR2 FQNEAQ (reference sequence). The CDR3 is CASSPRDRQETQYF. CDR3 nucleotides: TGTGCCAGCAGCCCCCGGGACAGACAAGAGACCCAGTACTTC.